This section outlines one T cell receptor (beta chain) sequence together with its context. Without the conserved terminal phenylalanine or tryptophan, this CDR3 likely stems from a read error. Each 20-30 mg portion of unsorted bulk tissue served as the source for co-extraction of RNA and DNA. This entry comes from a study of tumor-infiltrating lymphocytes in primary liver carcinoma. Germline CDR1 reads SGHDT; CDR2 reads YYEEEE. This CDR3 is built from 16 residues. A constant-region primer primed TCR beta cDNA synthesis from roughly 520 ng of total RNA. It was through three nested multiplex PCR rounds of slightly modified ARM-PCR that TCR beta libraries arose. Amplification in the first two PCR rounds was performed using TRBV1-TRBV30 forward primers and a C-beta reverse primer for around 10 cycles each. Each CDR3 protein gets one entry after TCRdb re-called the multiplex PCR reads with MiXCR. This table holds fewer than 85,000 distinct CDR3 sequences, roughly two thirds found once.

The sequenced material came from tumor-adjacent normal liver tissue. The origin of this receptor is a man in his forties with primary liver carcinoma and hepatitis B virus infection. V gene TRBV5-6 combines with J gene TRBJ1-1, with D uncertain. CDR3 nucleotides: TGTGCCAACAGCCAGAATCACACATACGGACGGGAGGGAGCTTTCCTT. This encodes CANSQNHTYGREGAFL.